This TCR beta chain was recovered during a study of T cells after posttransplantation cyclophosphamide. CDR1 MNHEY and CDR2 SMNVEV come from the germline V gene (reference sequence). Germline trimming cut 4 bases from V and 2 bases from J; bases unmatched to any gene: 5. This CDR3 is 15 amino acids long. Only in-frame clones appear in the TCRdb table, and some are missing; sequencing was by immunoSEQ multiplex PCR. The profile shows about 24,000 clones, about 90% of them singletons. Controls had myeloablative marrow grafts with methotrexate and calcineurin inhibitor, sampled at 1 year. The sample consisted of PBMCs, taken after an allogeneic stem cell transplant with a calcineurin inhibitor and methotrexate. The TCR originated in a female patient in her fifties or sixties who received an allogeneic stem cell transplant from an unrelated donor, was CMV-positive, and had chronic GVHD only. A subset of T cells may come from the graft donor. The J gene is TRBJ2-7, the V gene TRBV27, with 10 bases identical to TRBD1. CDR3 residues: CASSSGQGVPYEQYF. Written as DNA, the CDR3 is TGTGCCAGCAGTTCTGGACAGGGGGTACCCTACGAGCAGTACTTC.